This entry is about one T cell receptor (beta chain). Its antigen is still unknown. This record belongs to a study of cytomegalovirus exposure and HLA in healthy donors. CDR1 is GTSNPN and CDR2 is SVGIG in the germline V gene (reference sequence). V lost 0 bases to trimming and J lost 3 bases; unmatched junction nucleotides: 1. This CDR3 has 15 residues. Study findings and constraints: Common viral pathogens seemed, in a later analysis, to connect with several of the most significant clusters. Per a prior analysis, the majority of TCR beta V segments were productive roughly 90% or roughly 30% of the time.

The PCR made use of 60 Vbeta and 13 Jbeta primers. The data were produced by immunoSEQ multiplex PCR, yet TCRdb's version contains in-frame clones alone and is incomplete. The profile shows about 220,000 clones, around 76% of them singletons. The sequenced sample was PBMCs. This chain uses TRBV30 with TRBJ2-3; TRBD2 agrees at 12 bases. The clonotype was recovered from a man between 18 and 29 years old in good health and CMV-seronegative. The DNA of the CDR3 is TGTGCCTGGAGTGTGACTAGCGGGAGAACAGATACGCAGTATTTT. Translated: CAWSVTSGRTDTQYF. The full variable domain, its missing parts supplied by reference TRBV30 and TRBJ2-3, is SQTIHQWPATLVQPVGSPLSLECTVEGTSNPNLYWYRQAAGRGLQLLFYSVGIGQISSEVPQNLSASRPQDRQFILSSKKLLLSDSGFYLCAWSVTSGRTDTQYFGPGTRLTVL.